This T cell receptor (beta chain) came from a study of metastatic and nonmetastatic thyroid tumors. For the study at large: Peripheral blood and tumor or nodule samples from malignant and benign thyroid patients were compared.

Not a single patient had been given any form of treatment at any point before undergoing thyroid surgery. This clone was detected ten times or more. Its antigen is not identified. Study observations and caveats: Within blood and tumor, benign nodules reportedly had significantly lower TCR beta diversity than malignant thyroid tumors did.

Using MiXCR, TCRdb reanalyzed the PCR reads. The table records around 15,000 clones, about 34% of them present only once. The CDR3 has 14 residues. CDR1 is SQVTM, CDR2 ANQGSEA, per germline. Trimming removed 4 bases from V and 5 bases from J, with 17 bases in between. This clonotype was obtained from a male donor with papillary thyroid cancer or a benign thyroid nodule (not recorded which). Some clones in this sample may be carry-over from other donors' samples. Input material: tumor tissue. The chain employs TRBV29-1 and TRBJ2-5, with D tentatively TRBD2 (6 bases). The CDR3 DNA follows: TGCAGCGTTGTTGGTAGCGGAGGCGGGGAGACCCAGTACTTC. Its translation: CSVVGSGGGETQYF.